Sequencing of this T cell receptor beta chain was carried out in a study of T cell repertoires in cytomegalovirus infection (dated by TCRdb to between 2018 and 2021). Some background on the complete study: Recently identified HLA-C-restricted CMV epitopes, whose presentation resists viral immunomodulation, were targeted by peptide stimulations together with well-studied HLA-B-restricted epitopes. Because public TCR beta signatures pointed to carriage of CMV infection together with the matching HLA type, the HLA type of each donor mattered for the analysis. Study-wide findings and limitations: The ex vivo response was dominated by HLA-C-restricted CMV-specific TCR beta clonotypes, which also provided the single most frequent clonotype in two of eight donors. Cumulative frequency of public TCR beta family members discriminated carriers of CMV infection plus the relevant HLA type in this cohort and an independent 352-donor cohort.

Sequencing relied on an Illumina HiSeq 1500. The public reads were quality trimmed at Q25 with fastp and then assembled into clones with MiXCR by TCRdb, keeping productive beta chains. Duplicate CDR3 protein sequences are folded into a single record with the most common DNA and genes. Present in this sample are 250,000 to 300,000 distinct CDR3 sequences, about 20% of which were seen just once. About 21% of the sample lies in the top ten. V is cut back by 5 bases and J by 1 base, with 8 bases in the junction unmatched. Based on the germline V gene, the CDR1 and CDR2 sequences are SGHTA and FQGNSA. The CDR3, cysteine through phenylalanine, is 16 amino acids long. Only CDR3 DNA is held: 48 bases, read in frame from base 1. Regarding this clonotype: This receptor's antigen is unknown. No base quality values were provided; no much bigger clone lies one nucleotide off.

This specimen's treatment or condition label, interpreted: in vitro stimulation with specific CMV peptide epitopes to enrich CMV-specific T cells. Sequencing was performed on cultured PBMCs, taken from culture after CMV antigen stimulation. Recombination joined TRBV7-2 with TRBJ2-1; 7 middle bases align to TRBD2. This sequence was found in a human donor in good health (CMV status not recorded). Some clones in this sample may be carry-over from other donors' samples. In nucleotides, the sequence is TGTGCCAGCAGCCTAGACCGGACTAGTTCCTACAATGAGCAGTTCTTC. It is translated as CASSLDRTSSYNEQFF.